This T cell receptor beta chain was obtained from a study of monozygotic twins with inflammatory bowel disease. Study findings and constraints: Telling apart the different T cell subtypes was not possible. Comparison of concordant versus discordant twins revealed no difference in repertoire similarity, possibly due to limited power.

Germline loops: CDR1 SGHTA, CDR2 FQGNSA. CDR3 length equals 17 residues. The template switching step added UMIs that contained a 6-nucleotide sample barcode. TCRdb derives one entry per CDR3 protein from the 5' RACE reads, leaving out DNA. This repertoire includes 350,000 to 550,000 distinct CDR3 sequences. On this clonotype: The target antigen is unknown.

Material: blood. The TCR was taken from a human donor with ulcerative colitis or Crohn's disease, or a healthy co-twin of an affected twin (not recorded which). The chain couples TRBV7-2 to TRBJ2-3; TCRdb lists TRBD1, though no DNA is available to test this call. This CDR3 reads CASSFTGTGFSTDTQYF. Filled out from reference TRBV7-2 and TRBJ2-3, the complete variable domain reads GAGVSQSPSNKVTEKGKDVELRCDPISGHTALYWYRQSLGQGLEFLIYFQGNSAPDKSGLPSDRFSAERTGGSVSTLTIQRTQQEDSAVYLCASSFTGTGFSTDTQYFGPGTRLTVL.